This TCR beta chain is drawn from a study of blood T cells in healthy people across ages. General study findings and limits: The recorded TCR beta diversity per million T cells decreased in a roughly linear manner with age.

The sample holds a few counts of this clonotype. Its antigen remains unidentified. Isolation per sample recovered at least 6 million PBMCs. The second PCR ran about 6 to 12 cycles with a sample-barcoded 5' primer and J-beta primers. Template switching added a 12-random-nucleotide identifier to every cDNA molecule. One entry per CDR3 protein, called by TCRdb with MiXCR from the 5' RACE reads. The top ten clones hold 4% of a sample with about 1.5 million distinct CDR3 sequences, under 55% of them seen once. Per germline, CDR1 ENHRY and CDR2 SYGVKD. V shed 4 bases and J 6 bases; nucleotides not matched to a gene: 0. The CDR3 is made up of 12 amino acids.

This receptor was identified in a woman under 30 in good health. This rearrangement joins TRBV10-3 to TRBJ1-2, with 9 bases aligning to TRBD1. The sequenced sample consisted of blood. The CDR3 nucleotides read TGTGCCATCAGTGGGACAGGGGATGGCTACACCTTC. It codes for CAISGTGDGYTF.